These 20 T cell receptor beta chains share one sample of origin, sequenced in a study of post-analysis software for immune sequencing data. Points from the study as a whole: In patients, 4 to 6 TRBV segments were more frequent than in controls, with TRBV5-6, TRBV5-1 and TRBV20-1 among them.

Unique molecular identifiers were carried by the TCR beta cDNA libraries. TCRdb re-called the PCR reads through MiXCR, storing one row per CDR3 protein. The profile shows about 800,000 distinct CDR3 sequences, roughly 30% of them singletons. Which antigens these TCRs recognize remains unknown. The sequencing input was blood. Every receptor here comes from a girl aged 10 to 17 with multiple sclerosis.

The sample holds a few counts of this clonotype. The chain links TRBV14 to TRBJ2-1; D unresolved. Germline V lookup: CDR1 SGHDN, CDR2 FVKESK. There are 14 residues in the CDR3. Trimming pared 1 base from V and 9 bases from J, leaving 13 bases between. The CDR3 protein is CASSQASVYGEQFF. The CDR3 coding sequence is TGTGCCAGCAGCCAAGCTTCGGTCTATGGTGAGCAGTTCTTC.

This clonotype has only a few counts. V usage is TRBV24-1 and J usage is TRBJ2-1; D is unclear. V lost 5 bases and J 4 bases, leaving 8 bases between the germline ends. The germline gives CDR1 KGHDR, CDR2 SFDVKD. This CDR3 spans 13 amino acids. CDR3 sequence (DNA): TGTGCCACCAGTGGTAATATTTACAATGAGCAGTTCTTC. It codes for CATSGNIYNEQFF.

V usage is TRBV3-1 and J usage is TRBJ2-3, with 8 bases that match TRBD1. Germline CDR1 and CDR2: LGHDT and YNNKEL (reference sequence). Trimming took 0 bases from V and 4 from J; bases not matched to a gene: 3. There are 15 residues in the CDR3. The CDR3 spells CASSQDVTGADTQYF. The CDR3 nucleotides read TGTGCCAGCAGCCAAGATGTGACAGGGGCAGATACGCAGTATTTT.

The CDR3 nucleotides are TGCAGCGTCCGGGACTTCGGGTACAATGAGCAGTTCTTC. It encodes CSVRDFGYNEQFF. The genes are TRBV29-1 and TRBJ2-1, with TRBD2 as a possible D gene (6 bases). This CDR3 has 13 amino acids. The germline V gene has CDR1 SQVTM and CDR2 ANQGSEA. The V gene lost 6 bases and the J gene lost 4 bases, with 13 bases spanning the gap.

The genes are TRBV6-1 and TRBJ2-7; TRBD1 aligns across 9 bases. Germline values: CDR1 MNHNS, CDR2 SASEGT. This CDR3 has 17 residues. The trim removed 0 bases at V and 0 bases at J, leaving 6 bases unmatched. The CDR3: CASSEALYRGPSYEQYF. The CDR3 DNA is TGTGCCAGCAGTGAAGCCCTGTACAGGGGGCCCTCCTACGAGCAGTACTTC.

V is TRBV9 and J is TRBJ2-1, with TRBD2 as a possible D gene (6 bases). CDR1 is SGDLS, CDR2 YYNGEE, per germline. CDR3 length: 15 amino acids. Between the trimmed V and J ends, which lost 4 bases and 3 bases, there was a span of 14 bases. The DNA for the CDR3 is TGTGCCAGCAGCATGAACGGGAGAGTCTACAATGAGCAGTTCTTC. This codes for CASSMNGRVYNEQFF.

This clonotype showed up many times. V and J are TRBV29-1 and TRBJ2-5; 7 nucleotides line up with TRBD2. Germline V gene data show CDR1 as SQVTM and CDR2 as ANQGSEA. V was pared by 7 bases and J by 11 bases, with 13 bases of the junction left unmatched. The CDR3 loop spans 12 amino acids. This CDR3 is CSAGTSAGEQYF. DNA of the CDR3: TGCAGCGCCGGGACCTCGGCGGGGGAGCAGTACTTC. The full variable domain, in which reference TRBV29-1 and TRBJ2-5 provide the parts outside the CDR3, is SAVISQKPSRDICQRGTSLTIQCQVDSQVTMMFWYRQQPGQSLTLIATANQGSEATYESGFVIDKFPISRPNLTFSTLTVSNMSPEDSSIYLCSAGTSAGEQYFGPGTRLLVL.

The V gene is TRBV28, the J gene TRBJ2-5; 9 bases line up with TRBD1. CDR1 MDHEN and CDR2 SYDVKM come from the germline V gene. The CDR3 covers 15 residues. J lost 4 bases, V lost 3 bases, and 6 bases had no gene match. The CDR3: CASSFPQGAGETQYF. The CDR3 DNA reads TGTGCCAGCAGTTTTCCACAGGGGGCGGGAGAGACCCAGTACTTC.

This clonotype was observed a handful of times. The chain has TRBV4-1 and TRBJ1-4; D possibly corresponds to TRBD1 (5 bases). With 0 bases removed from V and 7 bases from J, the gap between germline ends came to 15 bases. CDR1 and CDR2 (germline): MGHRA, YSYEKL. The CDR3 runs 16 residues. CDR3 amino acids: CASSQDVTSGGEKLFF. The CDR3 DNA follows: TGCGCCAGCAGCCAAGATGTGACATCCGGGGGTGAAAAACTGTTTTTT.

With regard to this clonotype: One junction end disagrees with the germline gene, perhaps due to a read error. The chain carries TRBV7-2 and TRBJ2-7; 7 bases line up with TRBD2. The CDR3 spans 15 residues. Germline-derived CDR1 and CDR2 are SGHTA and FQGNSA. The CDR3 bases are TGTGCCACCAGCAAGGGAGGGGTAGGATCCTACGAGCAGTACTTC. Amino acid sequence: CATSKGGVGSYEQYF.

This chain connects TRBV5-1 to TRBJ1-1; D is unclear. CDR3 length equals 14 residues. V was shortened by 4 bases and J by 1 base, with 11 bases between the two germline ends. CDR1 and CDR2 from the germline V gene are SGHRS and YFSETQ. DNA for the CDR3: TGCGCCAGCAGCCGCGGACGATCGAACACTGAAGCTTTCTTT. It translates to CASSRGRSNTEAFF.

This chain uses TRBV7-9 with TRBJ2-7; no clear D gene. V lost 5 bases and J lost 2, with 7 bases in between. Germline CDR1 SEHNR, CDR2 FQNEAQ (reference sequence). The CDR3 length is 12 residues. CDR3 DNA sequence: TGTGCCAGCAGCCCGTATACCTACGAGCAGTACTTC. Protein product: CASSPYTYEQYF.

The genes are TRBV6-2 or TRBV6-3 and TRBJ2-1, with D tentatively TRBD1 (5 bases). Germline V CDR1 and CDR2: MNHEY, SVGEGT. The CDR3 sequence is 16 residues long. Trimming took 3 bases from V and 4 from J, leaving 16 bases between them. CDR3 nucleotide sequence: TGTGCCAGCAGTTATTTATTAGGGGCACATTACAATGAGCAGTTCTTC. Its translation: CASSYLLGAHYNEQFF.

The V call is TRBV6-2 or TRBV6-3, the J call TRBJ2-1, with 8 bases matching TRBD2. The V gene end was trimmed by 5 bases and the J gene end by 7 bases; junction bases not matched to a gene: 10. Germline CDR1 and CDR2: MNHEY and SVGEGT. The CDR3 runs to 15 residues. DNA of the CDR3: TGTGCCAGCAGTCCCCCCGGGACTAGTTCGAATGAGCAGTTCTTC. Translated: CASSPPGTSSNEQFF.

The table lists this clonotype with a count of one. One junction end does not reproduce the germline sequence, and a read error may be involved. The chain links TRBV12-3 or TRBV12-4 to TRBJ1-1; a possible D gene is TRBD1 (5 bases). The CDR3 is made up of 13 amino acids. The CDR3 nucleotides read TGTGCCGGCAGTTTTTGGGGGAGCACTGAAGCTTTCTTT. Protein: CAGSFWGSTEAFF.

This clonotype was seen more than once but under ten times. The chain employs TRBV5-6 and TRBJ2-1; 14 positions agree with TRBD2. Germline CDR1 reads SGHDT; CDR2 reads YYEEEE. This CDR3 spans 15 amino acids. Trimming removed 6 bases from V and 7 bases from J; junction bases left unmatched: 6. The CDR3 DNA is TGTGCCAGCACCGGACTAGCGGGAGGTGTGAATGAGCAGTTCTTC. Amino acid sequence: CASTGLAGGVNEQFF. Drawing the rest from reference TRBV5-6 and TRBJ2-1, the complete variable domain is DAGVTQSPTHLIKTRGQQVTLRCSPKSGHDTVSWYQQALGQGPQFIFQYYEEEERQRGNFPDRFSGHQFPNYSSELNVNALLLGDSALYLCASTGLAGGVNEQFFGPGTRLTVL.

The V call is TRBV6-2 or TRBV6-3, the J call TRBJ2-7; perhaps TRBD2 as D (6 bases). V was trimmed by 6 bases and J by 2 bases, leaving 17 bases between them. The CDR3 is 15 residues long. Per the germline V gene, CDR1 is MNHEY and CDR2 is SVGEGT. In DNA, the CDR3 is TGTGCCAGCAGGCAGACGGGGACGGGGGCCTACGAGCAGTACTTC. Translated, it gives CASRQTGTGAYEQYF.

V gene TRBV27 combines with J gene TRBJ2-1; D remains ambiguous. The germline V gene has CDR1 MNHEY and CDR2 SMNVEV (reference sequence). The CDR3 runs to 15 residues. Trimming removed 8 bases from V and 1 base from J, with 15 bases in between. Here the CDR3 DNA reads TGTGCCAGCGGGCATTGGGATGGGTCCTACAATGAGCAGTTCTTC. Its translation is CASGHWDGSYNEQFF.

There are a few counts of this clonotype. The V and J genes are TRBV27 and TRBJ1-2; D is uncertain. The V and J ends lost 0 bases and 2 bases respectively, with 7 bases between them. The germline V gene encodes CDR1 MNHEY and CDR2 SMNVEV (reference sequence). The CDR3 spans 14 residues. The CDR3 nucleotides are TGTGCCAGCAGTTTATCGGTAGCAAACTATGGCTACACCTTC. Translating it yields CASSLSVANYGYTF.

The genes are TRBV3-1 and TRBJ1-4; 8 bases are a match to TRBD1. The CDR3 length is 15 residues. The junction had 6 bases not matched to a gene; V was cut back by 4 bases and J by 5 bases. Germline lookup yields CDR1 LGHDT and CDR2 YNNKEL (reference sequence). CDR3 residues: CASSRRAGGNEKLFF. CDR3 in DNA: TGTGCCAGCAGCCGACGTGCAGGGGGCAATGAAAAACTGTTTTTT.